The entry below describes one T cell receptor beta chain. Its antigen is as yet unknown. This entry is derived from a study of regulatory T cells in long-lasting Graves disease. This CDR3 comprises 15 residues. V gave up 5 bases and J gave up 2 bases; unmatched junction bases: 4. Looked up from germline, CDR1 is MNHNS and CDR2 is SASEGT. The time point here: newly diagnosed GD, antithyroid drugs for less than 3 months. Researchers made the TCR library from RNA that was extracted from PBMCs. Study-wide results and limits: There was favoring of TRBV28, TRBJ1-2 and TRBJ2-5 in persistent disease.

Construction of TCR beta libraries relied on iRepertoire HTBI primers and on Arm-PCR targeting CDR3 regions. TCRdb called the multiplex PCR reads again in MiXCR, with one record for every CDR3 protein. The table has approximately 470,000 distinct CDR3 sequences, around 15% seen once. These same data were also listed under a study on T cells in Graves' hyperthyroidism and ophthalmopathy. From that paper: Diagnosis of hyperthyroidism was new in patients aged 18 to 65, and its duration was under 2 months.

V gene TRBV6-1 combines with J gene TRBJ2-1; 9 bases line up with TRBD2. The sequence came from a man in his forties with Graves disease. Sequences were derived from peripheral blood mononuclear cells (PBMCs), sampled at new diagnosis, from a patient treated with antithyroid drugs. CDR3 in amino acids: CASSTPSGAYNEQFF. As DNA, the CDR3 is TGTGCCAGCAGTACACCTAGCGGGGCCTACAATGAGCAGTTCTTC.